These T cell receptor beta chains were read from a single sample in a study of blood T cell repertoires in COVID-19. Data came from immunoSEQ multiplex PCR; TCRdb stores just in-frame clones and leaves some out. Counted here are 80,000 to 90,000 clones, less than 90% occurring once; the ten biggest clones make up 1% to 1.5%. Source material: peripheral blood. These receptors were obtained from a man at least 80 years old with active or convalescent COVID-19. Both conserved end residues are part of each CDR3.

V gene	J gene	CDR3 protein
TRBV6-2/TRBV6-3	TRBJ1-1	CASSYSLYQGNTEAFF
TRBV21-1	TRBJ1-5	CASPPTLLTSIPIGQPQHF
TRBV5-4	TRBJ2-7	CASSLSGNYYEQYF
TRBV24-1	TRBJ2-2	CATSDRTTGRGGELFF
TRBV7-8	TRBJ2-1	CASSSRLAGGYISSYNEQFF
TRBV29-1	TRBJ1-1	CSVEGQGARAFF
TRBV7-2	TRBJ1-2	CASSPTHGYTF
TRBV7-2	TRBJ1-3	CASSSPGDTIYF
TRBV19	TRBJ1-3	CASKRGREAGNTIYF
TRBV11-1	TRBJ1-1	CASSFGAMNTEAFF
TRBV19	TRBJ1-3	CASSTVGNTIYF
TRBV4-2	TRBJ2-5	CASSQDLGGETQYF
TRBV6-2/TRBV6-3	TRBJ2-5	CASSYGAGGSTQYF
TRBV2	TRBJ1-2	CASSEAGRANYGYTF
TRBV7-8	TRBJ1-2	CASSLYRGTNYGYTF
TRBV28	TRBJ2-1	CASSLPGLAPSASGGQFF
TRBV7-2	TRBJ2-1	CASSLARGSYNEQFF
TRBV18	TRBJ1-1	CASSPYESGLNTEAFF
TRBV3-1/TRBV3-2	TRBJ2-2	CASSHRGRPGELFF
TRBV5-1	TRBJ2-7	CASSSRTSGGLEQYF
TRBV10-3	TRBJ1-1	CATGQGNTEAFF
TRBV5-1	TRBJ2-1	CASSLAGLDVYNEQFF
TRBV3-1/TRBV3-2	TRBJ2-1	CASSSWTSGSNEQFF
TRBV7-9	TRBJ1-1	CASSTGHRKDTEAFF
TRBV6-5	TRBJ1-1	CASSRTGGTEAFF
TRBV24-1	TRBJ2-1	CATSDRLAGGPNNEQFF
TRBV19	TRBJ1-5	CASSLQGDSNQPQHF
TRBV27	TRBJ2-1	CASLGSGGTVARYNEQFF
TRBV7-2	TRBJ2-7	CASSYTSGSGEQYF
TRBV4-1	TRBJ1-2	CASSQDRFTGVGYGYTF
TRBV9	TRBJ1-3	CASSVLTGGPGNTIYF
TRBV29-1	TRBJ2-6	CSVETKDSKANVLTF
TRBV4-3	TRBJ2-2	CASSRETGFTGELFF
TRBV29-1	TRBJ2-6	CSVGQGAWGANVLTF
TRBV5-4	TRBJ2-3	CASSSRTGIGDTQYF
TRBV5-4	TRBJ1-2	CASNSNYGYTF
TRBV2	TRBJ2-7	CASSELSGSSYEQYF
TRBV29-1	TRBJ2-1	CSVATSGLYNEQFF
TRBV2	TRBJ1-2	CASSEGEVGGYTF
TRBV9	TRBJ2-2	CASSVEAGMRTGELFF
TRBV10-3	TRBJ1-1	CAISDLGRDRGRNTEAFF
TRBV6-2/TRBV6-3	TRBJ1-2	CASSYGGAGDGYTF
TRBV4-3	TRBJ2-1	CASSQAAVTSGSREQFF
TRBV7-9	TRBJ2-1	CASSPRTGSYNEQFF
TRBV9	TRBJ2-1	CASSLKKSGSSYNEQFF